This T cell receptor beta chain came from a study of T cell responses to AZD1222 COVID-19 vaccine. TCRdb's copy holds only in-frame clones and misses some; the assay was immunoSEQ multiplex PCR. Found here are some 120,000 clones, 87% of them singletons; the top ten hold less than 15%. Overall study results and limits: Repertoires were obtained solely post-peak T cell response. Baseline seropositivity characterized only 5 or 6 AZD1222 recipients.

Points on this clone: Its antigen is unknown.

Per the germline V gene, CDR1 is MGHRA and CDR2 is YSYEKL. The V segment lost 0 bases and the J segment 5 bases; nucleotides outside the gene matches: 12. The CDR3 is 17 amino acids. The source of this sequence is an adult in good health. This chain joins TRBV4-1 and TRBJ2-7, with 8 positions matching TRBD2. Sequencing used peripheral blood, obtained on day 0 of AZD1222 vaccination. CDR3 protein: CASSQDFWTAGGDEQYF. The CDR3 bases are TGCGCCAGCAGCCAAGATTTTTGGACGGCGGGAGGAGACGAGCAGTACTTC.